This T cell receptor beta chain was captured in a study of blood T cell repertoires in COVID-19. Study as a whole: The United States, Italy and Spain supplied acute and convalescent COVID-19 samples. Nucleic acid was either cDNA or gDNA, and it came from T cells, B-cell-depleted T cells, or PBMCs.

Seattle researchers signed up patients amid active infection and tracked them longitudinally. CDR3 length: 15 amino acids. In germline, CDR1 is SGHVS, CDR2 FQNEAQ. Trimming at V came to 4 bases and at J to 1 base, leaving 5 bases not matched to a gene. Per the study methods: Cell counts per sample came from amplifying reference gene primers. Assay: immunoSEQ multiplex PCR; the TCRdb copy retains only in-frame clones and omits some. Clone size and the V and J calls come from that table; the DNA yielded D and trimming. The table lists about 350,000 clones, more than 75% of them singletons, with just under 6.5% in the top ten.

The TCR was taken from a woman aged 50 to 60 with COVID-19, enrolled during active disease. The rearrangement uses TRBV7-8 and TRBJ2-7; 9 positions agree with TRBD1. Material: peripheral blood. CDR3 region: CASSSGTGTSYEQYF. CDR3 nucleotides: TGTGCCAGCAGCTCAGGGACAGGGACTTCCTACGAGCAGTACTTC.